Shown below are 25 T cell receptor beta chains from a single sample sequenced in a study of blood T cell repertoires in COVID-19. The protocol was immunoSEQ multiplex PCR, while the TCRdb copy is restricted to in-frame clones and leaves out a portion. The sample includes about 160,000 clones, about 85% of them seen just once. The sample taken for sequencing was peripheral blood. The receptors come from a woman aged 55-70 years with active or convalescent COVID-19.

The genes are TRBV6-2 or TRBV6-3 and TRBJ1-5; tentative D call: TRBD1 (6 bases). The CDR3 loop spans 19 amino acids. The germline V gene has CDR1 MNHEY and CDR2 SVGEGT. The V end was cut by 5 bases, the J end by 3 bases, with 26 bases between. CDR3 nucleotides: TGTGCCAGCAGTGCTCAGGGTGGTCGACTTTCAGGGGTCAATCAGCCCCAGCATTTT. The encoded protein is CASSAQGGRLSGVNQPQHF.

The gene calls are TRBV5-1 and TRBJ2-1, with D maybe TRBD2 (6 bases). Trimming cost V 4 bases and J 5 bases, with 13 bases left between them. Germline V lookup: CDR1 SGHRS, CDR2 YFSETQ. This CDR3 spans 14 amino acids. The CDR3 sequence is CASSPSPGDNEQFF. CDR3 DNA: TGCGCCAGCAGCCCCTCCCCGGGGGACAATGAGCAGTTCTTC. Complete variable domain (other parts from reference TRBV5-1 and TRBJ2-1): KAGVTQTPRYLIKTRGQQVTLSCSPISGHRSVSWYQQTPGQGLQFLFEYFSETQRNKGNFPGRFSGRQFSNSRSEMNVSTLELGDSALYLCASSPSPGDNEQFFGPGTRLTVL.

The chain uses TRBV9 and TRBJ2-1; D is perhaps TRBD2 (6 bases). Germline CDR1 is SGDLS and CDR2 is YYNGEE. The CDR3 sequence is 15 residues long. V lost 5 bases and J 0 bases, leaving 12 bases between the germline ends. The CDR3 protein is CASSGAGNSYNEQFF. The DNA of the CDR3 is TGTGCCAGCAGTGGGGCGGGGAACTCCTACAATGAGCAGTTCTTC.

The table lists this clone with a count of one. The CDR3 DNA follows: TGTGCCAGCAGCTTACTGGACATGAACACTGAAGCTTTCTTT. It is translated as CASSLLDMNTEAFF. V gene TRBV5-6 combines with J gene TRBJ1-1; maybe TRBD1 (5 bases). Germline values: CDR1 SGHDT, CDR2 YYEEEE. The V end was cut by 2 bases, the J end by 0 bases, with 8 bases between. This CDR3 is 14 amino acids long.

This clone was seen more than once but under ten times. The V gene is TRBV14, the J gene TRBJ2-7; TRBD1 is a possible D gene (6 bases). The CDR3 is 17 residues long. Trimming shortened V by 1 base and J by 2 bases, and 18 bases separated the two germline ends. Per the germline V gene, CDR1 is SGHDN and CDR2 is FVKESK. In DNA, the CDR3 is TGTGCCAGCAGCCAAGCGCAAGACAGGCCCATCCCCTACGAGCAGTACTTC. Amino acids: CASSQAQDRPIPYEQYF. The variable domain in full, with the rest retrieved from reference TRBV14 and TRBJ2-7, is EAGVTQFPSHSVIEKGQTVTLRCDPISGHDNLYWYRRVMGKEIKFLLHFVKESKQDESGMPNNRFLAERTGGTYSTLKVQPAELEDSGVYFCASSQAQDRPIPYEQYFGPGTRLTVT.

This chain connects TRBV6-2 or TRBV6-3 to TRBJ1-6; 8 bases agree with TRBD1. The CDR3 length is 14 residues. The V segment lost 6 bases and the J segment 7 bases; nucleotides outside the gene matches: 5. Per the germline V gene, CDR1 is MNHEY and CDR2 is SVGEGT. CDR3 residues: CASSQGAVNSPLHF. DNA for the CDR3: TGTGCCAGCAGCCAGGGGGCCGTGAATTCACCCCTCCACTTT.

This clone showed up just once. The chain employs TRBV4-3 and TRBJ2-5; 7 bases align to TRBD2. The CDR3 sequence is 16 residues long. Germline V gives CDR1 LGHNA, CDR2 YSLEER. Losses at the gene ends were 0 bases for V and 2 bases for J; bases not matched to a gene: 6. The CDR3: CASSQEVGRGQETQYF. The CDR3 DNA reads TGCGCCAGCAGCCAAGAGGTGGGGAGGGGTCAAGAGACCCAGTACTTC.

The chain combines TRBV5-4 with TRBJ2-7, with TRBD2 as a possible D gene (5 bases). Germline loops: CDR1 SGHNT, CDR2 YYREEE (reference sequence). The CDR3 covers 12 residues. With 7 bases removed from V and 0 bases from J, the gap between germline ends came to 8 bases. CDR3 in DNA: TGTGCCAGCGGGAGAGGCTCCTACGAGCAGTACTTC. This translates into CASGRGSYEQYF.

The V and J genes are TRBV30 and TRBJ1-1; TRBD1 might be the D (6 bases). Deletions cut 6 bases from V and 0 bases from J, with 14 bases between. Germline V gene data show CDR1 as GTSNPN and CDR2 as SVGIG (reference sequence). CDR3 size: 14 residues. The CDR3 is CACYSQGMNTEAFF. CDR3 in DNA: TGTGCCTGTTACTCCCAGGGGATGAACACTGAAGCTTTCTTT. The full variable domain, rest sourced from reference TRBV30 and TRBJ1-1, is SQTIHQWPATLVQPVGSPLSLECTVEGTSNPNLYWYRQAAGRGLQLLFYSVGIGQISSEVPQNLSASRPQDRQFILSSKKLLLSDSGFYLCACYSQGMNTEAFFGQGTRLTVV.

The gene calls are TRBV7-9 and TRBJ1-3, with 7 bases lining up with TRBD1. J was trimmed by 0 bases and V by 5 bases; bases with no gene match: 13. The CDR3 contains 18 residues. Per the germline V gene, CDR1 is SEHNR and CDR2 is FQNEAQ (reference sequence). The CDR3, as DNA: TGTGCCAGCAGCACCGTTCTGCGGGGACAGTTCTCTGGAAACACCATATATTTT. Protein: CASSTVLRGQFSGNTIYF.

V is TRBV13 and J is TRBJ2-3; TRBD2 aligns across 14 bases. The CDR3 consists of 17 residues. The V gene end was trimmed by 5 bases and the J gene end by 6 bases; junction bases not matched to a gene: 10. The V gene's germline CDR1 is PRHDT and CDR2 FYEKMQ (reference sequence). In nucleotides, the CDR3 is TGTGCCAGCAGCCCAAGACTAGCGGGGGGGATAGTGGATACGCAGTATTTT. Encoded protein: CASSPRLAGGIVDTQYF.

The V and J genes are TRBV9 and TRBJ2-1, with TRBD2 matching 8 bases. Looked up from germline, CDR1 is SGDLS and CDR2 is YYNGEE. CDR3 length: 14 residues. Trimming took 0 bases from V and 10 from J; bases not matched to a gene: 6. In DNA form, the CDR3 reads TGTGCCAGCAGCGTAGGTAGCGGGGACCGCGAGCAGTTCTTC. Translating gives CASSVGSGDREQFF.

The chain couples TRBV6-5 to TRBJ2-7; D possibly corresponds to TRBD1 (5 bases). The CDR3 consists of 13 residues. Germline V gives CDR1 MNHEY, CDR2 SVGAGI. V lost 6 bases and J lost 1, with 10 bases in between. CDR3 nucleotides: TGTGCCAGCAGGGGCGACAGTTCCTACGAGCAGTACTTC. This sequence encodes CASRGDSSYEQYF.

The chain is built from TRBV4-3 and TRBJ2-2, with D perhaps TRBD2 (6 bases). Between the trimmed V and J ends, which lost 6 bases and 0 bases, there was a span of 8 bases. Germline CDR1 and CDR2: LGHNA and YSLEER. There are 14 residues in the CDR3. CDR3 residues: CASRDYANTGELFF. The CDR3 DNA sequence: TGCGCCAGCAGGGACTACGCGAACACCGGGGAGCTGTTTTTT.

The V and J genes are TRBV6-6 and TRBJ1-2; D might be TRBD1 (5 bases). The CDR3 extends over 13 amino acids. Germline V CDR1 and CDR2: MNHNY, SVGAGI (reference sequence). The germline V and J ends were trimmed by 6 bases and 2 bases, with 10 bases remaining between them. CDR3 region: CASSLTGNYGYTF. CDR3 DNA: TGTGCCAGCAGCCTCACAGGCAACTATGGCTACACCTTC.

The V and J genes are TRBV6-1 and TRBJ1-2, with unresolved D. The CDR3 is made up of 13 amino acids. Germline V CDR1 and CDR2: MNHNS, SASEGT. The V end was cut by 1 base, the J end by 8 bases, with 11 bases between. The CDR3 DNA reads TGTGCCAGCAGTGAAGTGAGGGTGGTCGGCTACACCTTC. Residues: CASSEVRVVGYTF.

This chain uses TRBV9 with TRBJ1-2, with 11 bases lining up with TRBD1. The CDR3 runs 16 residues. Unmatched junction bases numbered 5, after V lost 3 bases and J lost 1 base. Germline lookup yields CDR1 SGDLS and CDR2 YYNGEE. The CDR3 DNA is TGTGCCAGCAGCGCCGGGGGACAGGGGGTTAACTATGGCTACACCTTC. Translating it yields CASSAGGQGVNYGYTF.

The V gene is TRBV16, the J gene TRBJ1-1; 8 nucleotides match TRBD1. Germline-derived CDR1 and CDR2 are KGHSY and FQNENV. V trimming: 3 bases; J trimming: 1 base; junction bases outside the gene matches: 1. The CDR3 contains 14 residues. The CDR3 loop is CASSHGTGNTEAFF. The CDR3 nucleotides are TGTGCCAGCAGCCATGGGACAGGGAACACTGAAGCTTTCTTT.

This clone was seen once. V and J are TRBV6-6 and TRBJ1-2; no definite D call. The germline V gene has CDR1 MNHNY and CDR2 SVGAGI (reference sequence). Deletions cut 5 bases from V and 6 bases from J, with 19 bases between. The CDR3 contains 15 residues. The CDR3 spells CASSNPAGGRDGYTF. CDR3 nucleotide sequence: TGTGCCAGCAGTAATCCTGCGGGCGGGAGGGATGGCTACACCTTC.

This clone was counted a single time. This chain joins TRBV7-9 and TRBJ1-5; TRBD1 is a possible D gene (6 bases). V was pared by 4 bases and J by 0 bases, with 16 bases between. CDR3 length equals 17 residues. Germline CDR1 is SEHNR and CDR2 is FQNEAQ (reference sequence). CDR3 bases: TGTGCCAGCAGCTCTCAGTATTCAGGGGATAGCAATCAGCCCCAGCATTTT. This translates into CASSSQYSGDSNQPQHF.

By sample share, this clone is large (0.1 to 1%). This CDR3 reads CASSPVYIAYNEQFF. Written as DNA, the CDR3 is TGCGCCAGCAGCCCGGTCTATATTGCCTACAATGAGCAGTTCTTC. The chain uses TRBV5-1 and TRBJ2-1; D remains ambiguous. From germline, CDR1 is SGHRS and CDR2 YFSETQ. V gave up 4 bases and J gave up 2 bases, with 13 bases separating them. This CDR3 has 15 amino acids. The variable domain in full, completed from reference TRBV5-1 and TRBJ2-1, reads KAGVTQTPRYLIKTRGQQVTLSCSPISGHRSVSWYQQTPGQGLQFLFEYFSETQRNKGNFPGRFSGRQFSNSRSEMNVSTLELGDSALYLCASSPVYIAYNEQFFGPGTRLTVL.

In this sample, this clone turned up once. Here the CDR3 reads CASSERGSVNEQFF. CDR3 DNA sequence: TGTGCCAGCAGTGAAAGGGGGTCGGTAAATGAGCAGTTCTTC. The V call is TRBV6-1, the J call TRBJ2-1, with a possible D match to TRBD1 (6 bases). CDR3 length equals 14 residues. V lost 2 bases and J lost 7, with 12 bases in between. Germline CDR1 is MNHNS and CDR2 is SASEGT.

This clone was seen once. The chain couples TRBV9 to TRBJ2-3, with D possibly being TRBD2 (7 bases). This CDR3 region has 16 residues. Trimming cost V 0 bases and J 2 bases, with 13 bases left between them. Germline CDR1 and CDR2: SGDLS and YYNGEE. CDR3 amino acids: CASSVGIGGLTDTQYF. Written as DNA, the CDR3 is TGTGCCAGCAGCGTAGGAATCGGGGGGCTCACAGATACGCAGTATTTT. Combining the CDR3 with reference TRBV9 and TRBJ2-3 gives the whole variable domain DSGVTQTPKHLITATGQRVTLRCSPRSGDLSVYWYQQSLDQGLQFLIQYYNGEERAKGNILERFSAQQFPDLHSELNLSSLELGDSALYFCASSVGIGGLTDTQYFGPGTRLTVL.

The V gene is TRBV14, the J gene TRBJ1-2; no clear D gene. V lost 2 bases to trimming and J lost 4 bases, with 11 bases between them. Germline CDR1 and CDR2: SGHDN and FVKESK. The CDR3 is 14 residues long. The CDR3 loop reads CASSQTRNGYGYTF. The CDR3 coding sequence is TGTGCCAGCAGCCAAACACGCAATGGCTATGGCTACACCTTC.

V is TRBV19 and J is TRBJ2-1, with TRBD2 matching 11 bases. V trimming: 5 bases; J trimming: 9 bases; junction bases outside the gene matches: 9. CDR1 and CDR2 from the germline V gene are LNHDA and SQIVND (reference sequence). CDR3 length equals 15 residues. The DNA for the CDR3 is TGTGCCAGTAGTTCTAAACTAGCGGGGGTGGGTGAGCAGTTCTTC. It yields the protein CASSSKLAGVGEQFF.